Below are 32 T cell receptor beta chains sequenced from a single sample in a study of cytomegalovirus exposure and HLA in healthy donors. Primers: 60 Vbeta forward and 13 Jbeta reverse. Profiled with immunoSEQ multiplex PCR; TCRdb holds only in-frame clones, not every one. Here the sample spans 50,000 to 65,000 clones, 82% being singletons. Source material: PBMCs. All receptors come from a woman under 30 in good health and CMV-seronegative.

In its sample, this clone was seen once. The J gene is TRBJ1-2, the V gene TRBV21-1. TRBV21-1 has pseudogene status. This CDR3 has 19 residues. This CDR3 is CASSKWYPGGALEGYGYTF. CDR3 DNA: TGTGCCAGCAGCAAATGGTACCCCGGGGGGGCCCTGGAGGGGTATGGCTACACCTTC.

CDR3 residues: CASSIAPGYEQYF. The CDR3, as DNA: TGTGCCAGTAGTATAGCCCCGGGGTACGAGCAGTACTTC. V gene TRBV19 combines with J gene TRBJ2-7, with D possibly being TRBD2 (5 bases). V was cut by 1 base and J by 4 bases, with 8 bases left in between. CDR1 and CDR2 from the germline V gene are LNHDA and SQIVND (reference sequence). The CDR3 is 13 amino acids. The full variable domain, its missing parts supplied by reference TRBV19 and TRBJ2-7, is DGGITQSPKYLFRKEGQNVTLSCEQNLNHDAMYWYRQDPGQGLRLIYYSQIVNDFQKGDIAEGYSVSREKKESFPLTVTSAQKNPTAFYLCASSIAPGYEQYFGPGTRLTVT.

The chain employs TRBV27 and TRBJ2-7; 9 bases agree with TRBD1. In germline, CDR1 is MNHEY, CDR2 SMNVEV (reference sequence). The CDR3 runs 14 residues. V was pared by 5 bases and J by 4 bases, with 6 bases of the junction left unmatched. The CDR3 region is CASSQRTGEYEQYF. The CDR3 DNA follows: TGTGCCAGCAGTCAACGGACAGGGGAATACGAGCAGTACTTC.

V gene TRBV10-3 combines with J gene TRBJ2-2; perhaps TRBD1 as D (5 bases). Trimming removed 0 bases at V and 3 bases at J, with 8 bases between. Per germline, CDR1 ENHRY and CDR2 SYGVKD. The CDR3 sequence is 15 residues long. The CDR3 nucleotides read TGTGCCATCAGTGAGTCTGTAGGGGACACCGGGGAGCTGTTTTTT. Its translation is CAISESVGDTGELFF.

The chain combines TRBV28 with TRBJ1-2; 9 bases are a match to TRBD1. CDR3 length equals 15 residues. V gave up 5 bases and J gave up 4 bases; unmatched junction bases: 8. The germline V gene has CDR1 MDHEN and CDR2 SYDVKM. CDR3 residues: CASSPRTGAPYGYTF. CDR3 coding DNA: TGTGCCAGCAGTCCTCGGACAGGGGCCCCCTATGGCTACACCTTC.

The CDR3 is CASSFTSGRVKVGHEQYF. As DNA, the CDR3 is TGTGCCAGCAGTTTTACTAGCGGGAGGGTGAAAGTCGGCCACGAGCAGTACTTC. The chain uses TRBV28 and TRBJ2-7; 13 bases map to TRBD2. The CDR3 runs to 18 residues. The germline V gene has CDR1 MDHEN and CDR2 SYDVKM. The trim removed 3 bases at V and 5 bases at J, leaving 13 bases unmatched.

This chain links TRBV30 with TRBJ2-1; D is unclear. Germline V CDR1 and CDR2: GTSNPN, SVGIG (reference sequence). Trimming pared 0 bases from V and 8 bases from J, leaving 11 bases between. The CDR3 sequence is 13 residues long. The CDR3 coding sequence is TGTGCCTGGAGTGTGTGGAGACTGGATGAGCAGTTCTTC. Residues: CAWSVWRLDEQFF.

The rearrangement links TRBV9 to TRBJ2-3, with 7 nucleotides matching TRBD2. Looked up from germline, CDR1 is SGDLS and CDR2 is YYNGEE. V shed 0 bases and J 1 base; nucleotides not matched to a gene: 5. The CDR3 is 16 residues long. CDR3 nucleotide sequence: TGTGCCAGCAGCGTAGCGGCTAGCGGTCGCACAGATACGCAGTATTTT. Its translation is CASSVAASGRTDTQYF. The whole variable domain, filled in from reference TRBV9 and TRBJ2-3, reads DSGVTQTPKHLITATGQRVTLRCSPRSGDLSVYWYQQSLDQGLQFLIQYYNGEERAKGNILERFSAQQFPDLHSELNLSSLELGDSALYFCASSVAASGRTDTQYFGPGTRLTVL.

The rearrangement links TRBV30 to TRBJ1-2, with 10 bases fitting TRBD1. The CDR3 has 15 amino acids. The germline gives CDR1 GTSNPN, CDR2 SVGIG (reference sequence). The V gene end was trimmed by 4 bases and the J gene end by 2 bases; junction bases not matched to a gene: 7. CDR3 DNA sequence: TGTGCCTGGACCTTGGACAGGGGGGAGAACTATGGCTACACCTTC. Its translation: CAWTLDRGENYGYTF.

CDR3 sequence: CASSLSAGATNEKLFF. In DNA form, the CDR3 reads TGCGCCAGCAGCCTATCGGCGGGAGCAACTAATGAAAAACTGTTTTTT. The V gene is TRBV4-3, the J gene TRBJ1-4; no reliable D call. The CDR3 covers 16 residues. Germline CDR1 reads LGHNA; CDR2 reads YSLEER. The V and J ends lost 4 bases and 0 bases respectively, with 12 bases between them.

This clone was found a few times. The V and J genes are TRBV11-3 and TRBJ1-2; D may be TRBD1 (5 bases). Germline V lookup: CDR1 SGHNT, CDR2 YENEEA. The CDR3 loop spans 16 amino acids. V lost 5 bases and J lost 5, with 21 bases in between. The CDR3 nucleotides are TGTGCCAGCAGCCCCCAGCAAACATCCGGGGGGTATGGCTACACCTTC. As protein: CASSPQQTSGGYGYTF.

CDR3 sequence: CASSRVLNEQFF. The CDR3 DNA reads TGTGCCAGCAGCCGGGTTCTTAATGAGCAGTTCTTC. The chain couples TRBV9 to TRBJ2-1; D call uncertain. V lost 4 bases, J lost 7 bases, and 9 bases lay in between. CDR1 is SGDLS, CDR2 YYNGEE, per germline. This CDR3 is built from 12 residues.

The gene calls are TRBV11-2 and TRBJ1-1; no clear D gene. The CDR3 covers 13 residues. With 2 bases removed from V and 1 base from J, the gap between germline ends came to 5 bases. The germline V gene encodes CDR1 SGHAT and CDR2 FQNNGV. The CDR3 region has the DNA TGTGCCAGCAGCTTACTGTGGAACACTGAAGCTTTCTTT. Its protein product is CASSLLWNTEAFF. The variable domain in full, with the rest retrieved from reference TRBV11-2 and TRBJ1-1, is EAGVAQSPRYKIIEKRQSVAFWCNPISGHATLYWYQQILGQGPKLLIQFQNNGVVDDSQLPKDRFSAERLKGVDSTLKIQPAKLEDSAVYLCASSLLWNTEAFFGQGTRLTVV.

The CDR3 region is CASSRAVGGSYNSPLHF. CDR3 nucleotides: TGCGCCAGCAGCCGGGCCGTCGGGGGCTCCTATAATTCACCCCTCCACTTT. The J gene is TRBJ1-6, the V gene TRBV5-1, with a tentative D call TRBD1 (5 bases). The CDR3 loop spans 17 amino acids. The germline CDR1 and CDR2 sequences are SGHRS and YFSETQ. V was trimmed by 4 bases and J by 0 bases, leaving 14 bases between them.

The chain couples TRBV5-4 to TRBJ2-2, with 13 bases matching TRBD2. Trimming cost V 0 bases and J 6 bases; bases outside gene matches: 8. Per germline, CDR1 SGHNT and CDR2 YYREEE (reference sequence). This CDR3 comprises 18 residues. CDR3 coding DNA: TGTGCCAGCAGCTTGGGAAGGACTAGCGGGAGAGTAGCCGGGGAGCTGTTTTTT. Translation: CASSLGRTSGRVAGELFF.

The chain carries TRBV28 and TRBJ1-2; no reliable D call. The CDR3 runs to 12 residues. V lost 4 bases, J lost 3 bases, and 6 bases lay in between. Germline assignment: CDR1 MDHEN and CDR2 SYDVKM. The chain's CDR3 is CASSWEDYGYTF. The CDR3 region has the DNA TGTGCCAGCAGTTGGGAGGACTATGGCTACACCTTC.

The V call is TRBV18, the J call TRBJ2-3; TRBD2 matches 8 bases. The CDR3 extends over 15 amino acids. Trimming removed 3 bases from V and 2 bases from J; junction bases left unmatched: 4. Germline V gene sequence: CDR1 KGHSH, CDR2 LQKENI. The chain's CDR3 is CASSPVAGTTDTQYF. The DNA of the CDR3 is TGTGCCAGCTCACCTGTAGCGGGGACCACAGATACGCAGTATTTT.

This clone appeared once. The chain links TRBV5-1 to TRBJ2-7, with TRBD2 identical over 14 bases. The CDR3 length is 18 residues. Trimming took 0 bases from V and 0 from J; bases not matched to a gene: 5. Germline values: CDR1 SGHRS, CDR2 YFSETQ. CDR3 loop: CASSLGGLAGGNSYEQYF. The CDR3 DNA reads TGCGCCAGCAGCTTGGGAGGACTAGCGGGAGGTAACTCCTACGAGCAGTACTTC.

V is TRBV6-4 and J is TRBJ1-5; the match to TRBD1 covers 10 bases. J gave up 5 bases and V 4 bases, and 8 bases lay outside the gene matches. Looked up from germline, CDR1 is MRHNA and CDR2 is SNTAGT. The CDR3 is 16 amino acids. As DNA, the CDR3 is TGTGCCAGCAGTGGCAGGGGGGACAGGGGTGATCAGCCCCAGCATTTT. Its translation: CASSGRGDRGDQPQHF.

The J gene is TRBJ2-6, the V gene TRBV14, with 7 nucleotides matching TRBD2. Per germline, CDR1 SGHDN and CDR2 FVKESK. This CDR3 region has 13 residues. Unmatched junction bases numbered 6, after V lost 4 bases and J lost 12 bases. The CDR3 bases are TGTGCCAGCAGCCGAGAGGGGAGGGGCGTCCTGACTTTC. Protein: CASSREGRGVLTF.

The genes are TRBV5-1 and TRBJ2-2; possibly TRBD1 for D (6 bases). In germline, CDR1 is SGHRS, CDR2 YFSETQ. V was cut by 2 bases and J by 6 bases, with 11 bases left in between. This CDR3 contains 14 residues. This CDR3 reads CASSFLQGAGELFF. CDR3 DNA: TGCGCCAGCAGCTTTCTACAGGGTGCCGGGGAGCTGTTTTTT.

A remark on this clone: Other DNA sequences within the sample encode an identical CDR3. In nucleotides, the CDR3 is TGTGCCAGCGCTCTCGAAGGGACAGGGAGTTTCACAGATACGCAGTATTTT. This codes for CASALEGTGSFTDTQYF. The chain recombines TRBV27 with TRBJ2-3; 9 bases line up with TRBD1. CDR3 length: 17 residues. The germline CDR1 and CDR2 sequences are MNHEY and SMNVEV (reference sequence). V shed 8 bases and J 2 bases; nucleotides not matched to a gene: 14.

A remark on this clone: One junction end disagrees with the germline gene, perhaps due to a read error. The chain links TRBV11-2 to TRBJ1-2, with D uncertain. Germline V gene sequence: CDR1 SGHAT, CDR2 FQNNGV. The CDR3 length is 12 residues. CDR3 bases: TGTGCCAGCAGCGCCACGGGTTATGGCCACACCTTC. Amino acids: CASSATGYGHTF.

The chain carries TRBV7-2 and TRBJ1-2; the match to TRBD1 covers 9 bases. The CDR3 covers 15 residues. The ends lost 6 bases at V and 4 bases at J; junction bases unmatched: 9. CDR1 and CDR2 from the germline V gene are SGHTA and FQGNSA. CDR3 region: CASSRDREYLYGYTF. The CDR3 nucleotides read TGTGCCAGCAGTAGGGACAGGGAATACCTCTATGGCTACACCTTC. Looking up the rest from reference TRBV7-2 and TRBJ1-2 gives the full variable domain: GAGVSQSPSNKVTEKGKDVELRCDPISGHTALYWYRQSLGQGLEFLIYFQGNSAPDKSGLPSDRFSAERTGGSVSTLTIQRTQQEDSAVYLCASSRDREYLYGYTFGSGTRLTVV.

This chain joins TRBV18 and TRBJ1-1, with D unclear. Trimming removed 0 bases at V and 0 bases at J, with 5 bases between. CDR3 length equals 14 residues. Germline CDR1 reads KGHSH; CDR2 reads LQKENI. CDR3 DNA sequence: TGTGCCAGCTCACCACCGTCCGTGAACACTGAAGCTTTCTTT. Its protein is CASSPPSVNTEAFF. The variable domain in full, with the rest retrieved from reference TRBV18 and TRBJ1-1, is NAGVMQNPRHLVRRRGQEARLRCSPMKGHSHVYWYRQLPEEGLKFMVYLQKENIIDESGMPKERFSAEFPKEGPSILRIQQVVRGDSAAYFCASSPPSVNTEAFFGQGTRLTVV.

The chain combines TRBV27 with TRBJ2-7; 7 nucleotides line up with TRBD1. V gave up 5 bases and J gave up 3 bases; unmatched junction bases: 4. Germline-derived CDR1 and CDR2 are MNHEY and SMNVEV (reference sequence). This CDR3 has 13 amino acids. The CDR3 loop is CASSGTAHYEQYF. CDR3 nucleotides: TGTGCCAGCAGTGGGACAGCCCACTACGAGCAGTACTTC.

The chain links TRBV19 to TRBJ1-1, with 7 bases lining up with TRBD1. Germline trimming cut 4 bases from V and 4 bases from J; bases unmatched to any gene: 3. Germline V gene sequence: CDR1 LNHDA, CDR2 SQIVND (reference sequence). This CDR3 is 13 amino acids long. As DNA, the CDR3 is TGTGCCAGTAGTAGTCGACAGGGCACTGAAGCTTTCTTT. As protein: CASSSRQGTEAFF.

The V gene is TRBV13, the J gene TRBJ2-2; 7 bases fit TRBD1. V gave up 3 bases and J gave up 3 bases; unmatched junction bases: 7. There are 16 residues in the CDR3. Germline V gene sequence: CDR1 PRHDT, CDR2 FYEKMQ (reference sequence). The CDR3 DNA reads as TGTGCCAGCAGCTTCCGGGACAGACACTACACCGGGGAGCTGTTTTTT. Its protein is CASSFRDRHYTGELFF.

The gene calls are TRBV5-6 and TRBJ2-7, with a weak D call TRBD1 (6 bases). This CDR3 contains 16 residues. CDR1 is SGHDT and CDR2 is YYEEEE in the germline V gene. The V end was cut by 0 bases, the J end by 6 bases, with 19 bases between. The CDR3 is CASSLDTGWGIREQYF. CDR3 DNA sequence: TGTGCCAGCAGCTTGGATACAGGGTGGGGGATCCGCGAGCAGTACTTC.

The sample holds a few counts of this clone. The rearrangement joins TRBV7-9 to TRBJ1-4; 8 bases agree with TRBD1. With V trimmed by 5 bases and J by 8 bases, 10 bases remained unmatched. Germline V gives CDR1 SEHNR, CDR2 FQNEAQ (reference sequence). This CDR3 region has 15 residues. This chain's CDR3 is CASSPTRTGKEKLFF. CDR3 DNA: TGTGCCAGCAGCCCAACCAGGACAGGGAAGGAAAAACTGTTTTTT.

Worth noting for this clone: This sample includes further DNA sequences coding for the same CDR3. This rearrangement joins TRBV5-4 to TRBJ1-4; 8 bases match TRBD1. V shed 1 base, J shed 8 bases, and the junction held 4 bases outside the gene matches. CDR1 is SGHNT and CDR2 is YYREEE in the germline V gene (reference sequence). The CDR3 sequence is 14 residues long. The CDR3, as DNA: TGTGCCAGCAGCTTGCAGGGGGCGGTGGAAAAACTGTTTTTT. Residues: CASSLQGAVEKLFF.

The V gene is TRBV6-4, the J gene TRBJ2-2; weak D call: TRBD1 (6 bases). This CDR3 contains 15 residues. Germline lookup yields CDR1 MRHNA and CDR2 SNTAGT. V was cut by 0 bases and J by 1 base, with 6 bases left in between. The CDR3 region has the DNA TGTGCCAGCAGTGACTCGGGACAGAACACCGGGGAGCTGTTTTTT. Amino acids: CASSDSGQNTGELFF.